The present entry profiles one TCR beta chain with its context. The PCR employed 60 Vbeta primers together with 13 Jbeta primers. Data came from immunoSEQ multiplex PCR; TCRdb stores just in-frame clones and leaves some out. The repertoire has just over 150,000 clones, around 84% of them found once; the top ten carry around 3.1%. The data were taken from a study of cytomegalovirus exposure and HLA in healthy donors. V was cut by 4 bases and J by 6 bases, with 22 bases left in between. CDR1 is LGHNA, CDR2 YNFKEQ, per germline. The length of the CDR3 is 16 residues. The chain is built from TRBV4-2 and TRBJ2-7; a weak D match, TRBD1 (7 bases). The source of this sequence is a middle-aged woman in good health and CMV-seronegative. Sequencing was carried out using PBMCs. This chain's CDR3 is CASSLGGTGDAIEQYF. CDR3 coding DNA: TGTGCCAGCAGCCTCGGGGGCACAGGGGACGCGATCGAGCAGTACTTC.